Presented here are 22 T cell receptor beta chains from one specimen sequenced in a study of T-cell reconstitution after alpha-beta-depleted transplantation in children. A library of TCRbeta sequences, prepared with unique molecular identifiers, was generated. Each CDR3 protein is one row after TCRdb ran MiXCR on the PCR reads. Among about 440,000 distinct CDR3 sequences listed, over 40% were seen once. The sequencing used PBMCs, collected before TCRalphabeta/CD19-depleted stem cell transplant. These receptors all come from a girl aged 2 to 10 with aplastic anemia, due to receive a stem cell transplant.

The CDR3 DNA follows: TGTGCCAGCAGTTTAGCCCTCCGGGTCCATAGCACAGATACGCAGTATTTT. Translation: CASSLALRVHSTDTQYF. The V gene is TRBV12-3 or TRBV12-4, the J gene TRBJ2-3; D is undetermined. This CDR3 has 17 residues. The V end lost 0 bases, the J end lost 0 bases, and 13 bases lay between the germline ends.

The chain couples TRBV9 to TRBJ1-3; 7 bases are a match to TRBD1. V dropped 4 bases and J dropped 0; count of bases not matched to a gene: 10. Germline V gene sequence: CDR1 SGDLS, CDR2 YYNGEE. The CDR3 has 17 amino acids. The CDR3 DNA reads TGTGCCAGCAGCTCGGGAAGGACAGGCCGCTCTGGAAACACCATATATTTT. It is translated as CASSSGRTGRSGNTIYF.

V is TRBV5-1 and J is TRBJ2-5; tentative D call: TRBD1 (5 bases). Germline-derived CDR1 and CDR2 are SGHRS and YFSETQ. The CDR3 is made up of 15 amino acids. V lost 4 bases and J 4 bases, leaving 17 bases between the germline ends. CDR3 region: CASSQGHQSRETQYF. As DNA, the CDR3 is TGCGCCAGCAGCCAAGGACACCAGAGCCGAGAGACCCAGTACTTC.

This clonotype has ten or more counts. Here the CDR3 reads CASSLGPTGANVLTF. Written as DNA, the CDR3 is TGCGCCAGCAGCCTCGGGCCAACTGGGGCCAACGTCCTGACTTTC. The rearrangement links TRBV4-1 to TRBJ2-6, with D unclear. The germline V gene encodes CDR1 MGHRA and CDR2 YSYEKL. Trimming removed 4 bases from V and 2 bases from J, with 9 bases in between. The CDR3 sequence is 15 residues long.

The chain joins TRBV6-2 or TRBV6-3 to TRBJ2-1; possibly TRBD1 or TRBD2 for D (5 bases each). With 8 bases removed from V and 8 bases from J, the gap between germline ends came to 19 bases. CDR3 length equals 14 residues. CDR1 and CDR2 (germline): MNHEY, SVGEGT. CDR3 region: CASGWTIPGDEQFF. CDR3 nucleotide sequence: TGTGCCAGCGGATGGACAATTCCCGGGGATGAGCAGTTCTTC.

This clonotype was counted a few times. The CDR3 region is CSARKNTQYF. The CDR3 region has the DNA TGCAGTGCTCGGAAGAATACGCAGTATTTT. The chain employs TRBV20-1 and TRBJ2-3; D uncertain. Germline V gives CDR1 DFQATT, CDR2 SNEGSKA (reference sequence). The V end lost 5 bases, the J end lost 7 bases, and 7 bases lay between the germline ends. The CDR3 sequence is 10 residues long.

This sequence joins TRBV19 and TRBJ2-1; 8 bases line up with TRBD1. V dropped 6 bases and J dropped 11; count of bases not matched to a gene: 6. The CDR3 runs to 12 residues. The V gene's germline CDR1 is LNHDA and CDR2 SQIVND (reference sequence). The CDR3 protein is CASRKTGEQQFF. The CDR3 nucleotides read TGTGCCAGTAGGAAGACAGGGGAGCAGCAGTTCTTC.

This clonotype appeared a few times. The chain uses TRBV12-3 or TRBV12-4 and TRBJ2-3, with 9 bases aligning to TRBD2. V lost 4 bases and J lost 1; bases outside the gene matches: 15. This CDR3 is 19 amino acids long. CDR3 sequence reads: CASSSRDLGGRAGTDTQYF. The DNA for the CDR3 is TGTGCCAGCAGTTCCAGGGATCTTGGCGGGAGGGCCGGCACAGATACGCAGTATTTT.

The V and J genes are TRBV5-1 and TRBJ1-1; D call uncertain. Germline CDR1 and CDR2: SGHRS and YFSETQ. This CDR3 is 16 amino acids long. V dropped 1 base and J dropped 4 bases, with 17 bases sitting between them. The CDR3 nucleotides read TGCGCCAGCAGCTTGTTCGGTGGTATAGGGAGCACTGAAGCTTTCTTT. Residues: CASSLFGGIGSTEAFF. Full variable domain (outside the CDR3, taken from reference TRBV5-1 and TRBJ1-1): KAGVTQTPRYLIKTRGQQVTLSCSPISGHRSVSWYQQTPGQGLQFLFEYFSETQRNKGNFPGRFSGRQFSNSRSEMNVSTLELGDSALYLCASSLFGGIGSTEAFFGQGTRLTVV.

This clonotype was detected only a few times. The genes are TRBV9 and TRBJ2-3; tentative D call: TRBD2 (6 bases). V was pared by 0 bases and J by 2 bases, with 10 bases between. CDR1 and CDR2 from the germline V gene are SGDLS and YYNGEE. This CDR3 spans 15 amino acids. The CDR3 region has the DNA TGTGCCAGCAGCGTAGCTAGCGCCCTCACAGATACGCAGTATTTT. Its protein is CASSVASALTDTQYF.

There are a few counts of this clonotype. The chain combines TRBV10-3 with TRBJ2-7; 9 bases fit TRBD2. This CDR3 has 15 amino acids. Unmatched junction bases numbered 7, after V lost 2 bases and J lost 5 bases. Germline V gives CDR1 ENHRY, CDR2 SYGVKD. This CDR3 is CAISEGGGRADEQYF. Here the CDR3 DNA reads TGTGCCATCAGTGAGGGGGGCGGGAGGGCCGACGAGCAGTACTTC.

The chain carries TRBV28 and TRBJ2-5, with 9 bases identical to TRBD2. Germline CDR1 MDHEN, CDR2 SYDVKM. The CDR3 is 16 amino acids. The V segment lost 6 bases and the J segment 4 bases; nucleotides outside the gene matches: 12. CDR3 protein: CASSSYIAGVVETQYF. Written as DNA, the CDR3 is TGTGCCAGCAGCTCCTACATAGCGGGAGTGGTAGAGACCCAGTACTTC. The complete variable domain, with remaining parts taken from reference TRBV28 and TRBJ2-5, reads DVKVTQSSRYLVKRTGEKVFLECVQDMDHENMFWYRQDPGLGLRLIYFSYDVKMKEKGDIPEGYSVSREKKERFSLILESASTNQTSMYLCASSSYIAGVVETQYFGPGTRLLVL.

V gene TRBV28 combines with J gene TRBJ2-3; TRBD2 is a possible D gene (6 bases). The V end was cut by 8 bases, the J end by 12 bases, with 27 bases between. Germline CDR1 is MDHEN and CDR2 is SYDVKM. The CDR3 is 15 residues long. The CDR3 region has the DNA TGTGCCAGCGAAGGAAATAGACGGGACTTCTCCATCCAGTATTTT. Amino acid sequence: CASEGNRRDFSIQYF.

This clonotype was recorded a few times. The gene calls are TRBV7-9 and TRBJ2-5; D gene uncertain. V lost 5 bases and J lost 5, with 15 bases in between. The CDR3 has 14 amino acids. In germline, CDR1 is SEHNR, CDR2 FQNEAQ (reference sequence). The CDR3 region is CASSDRTEGETQYF. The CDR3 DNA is TGTGCCAGCAGCGACCGGACGGAAGGGGAGACCCAGTACTTC.

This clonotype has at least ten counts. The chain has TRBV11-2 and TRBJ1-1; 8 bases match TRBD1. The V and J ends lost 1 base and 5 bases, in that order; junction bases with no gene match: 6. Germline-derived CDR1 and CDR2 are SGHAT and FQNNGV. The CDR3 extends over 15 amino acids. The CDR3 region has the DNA TGTGCCAGCAGCTTAGGCAGGGGGCGGGGGACTGAAGCTTTCTTT. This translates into CASSLGRGRGTEAFF.

The CDR3 sequence: CASSQGPGVGNTEAFF. Here the CDR3 DNA reads TGCGCCAGCAGCCAAGGTCCAGGCGTGGGGAACACTGAAGCTTTCTTT. The chain has TRBV4-1 and TRBJ1-1; D remains unclear. V was shortened by 1 base and J by 1 base, with 13 bases between the two germline ends. The CDR3 length is 16 residues. Germline V gene lookup returns CDR1 MGHRA and CDR2 YSYEKL.

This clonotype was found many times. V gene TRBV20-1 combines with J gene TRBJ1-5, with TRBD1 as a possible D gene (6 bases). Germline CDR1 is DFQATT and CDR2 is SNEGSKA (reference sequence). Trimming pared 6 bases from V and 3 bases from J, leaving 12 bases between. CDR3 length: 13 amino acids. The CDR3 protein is CSAFTGFNQPQHF. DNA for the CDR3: TGCAGTGCCTTTACAGGGTTCAATCAGCCCCAGCATTTT.

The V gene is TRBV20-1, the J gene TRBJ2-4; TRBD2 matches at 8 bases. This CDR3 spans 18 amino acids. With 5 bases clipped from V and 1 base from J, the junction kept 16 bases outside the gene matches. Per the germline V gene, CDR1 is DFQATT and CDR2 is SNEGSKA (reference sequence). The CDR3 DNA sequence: TGCAGTGCTTACCGGTCTCTAGCGGGCTCCTTTGCCAAAAACATTCAGTACTTC. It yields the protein CSAYRSLAGSFAKNIQYF.

The CDR3 region has the DNA TGTGCCAGCAGTAAAGCGGGAGGGCTCAATGAGCAGTTCTTC. It is translated as CASSKAGGLNEQFF. The chain links TRBV27 to TRBJ2-1, with 10 bases aligning to TRBD2. CDR1 MNHEY and CDR2 SMNVEV come from the germline V gene (reference sequence). The junction had 4 bases not matched to a gene; V was cut back by 5 bases and J by 6 bases. The CDR3 runs 14 residues.

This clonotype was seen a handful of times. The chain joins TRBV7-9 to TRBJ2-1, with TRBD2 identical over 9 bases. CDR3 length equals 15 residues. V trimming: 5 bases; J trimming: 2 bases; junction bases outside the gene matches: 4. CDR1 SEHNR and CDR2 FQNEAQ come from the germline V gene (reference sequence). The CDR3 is CASSHTSGPYNEQFF. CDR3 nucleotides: TGTGCCAGCAGCCATACTAGCGGGCCCTACAATGAGCAGTTCTTC.

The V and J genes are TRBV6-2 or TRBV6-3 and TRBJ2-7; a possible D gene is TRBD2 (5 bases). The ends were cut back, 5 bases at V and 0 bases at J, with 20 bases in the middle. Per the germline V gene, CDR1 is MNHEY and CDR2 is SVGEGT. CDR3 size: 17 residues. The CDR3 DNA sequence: TGTGCCAGCAGTCCGCTCCGGGGAGCGGTGACCTCCTACGAGCAGTACTTC. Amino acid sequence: CASSPLRGAVTSYEQYF.

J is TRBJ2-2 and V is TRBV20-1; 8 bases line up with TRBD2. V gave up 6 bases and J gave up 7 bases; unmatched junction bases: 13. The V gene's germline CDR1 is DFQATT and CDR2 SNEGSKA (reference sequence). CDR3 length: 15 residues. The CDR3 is CSALRSGRSGGELFF. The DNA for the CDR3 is TGCAGTGCCCTGAGGAGCGGGAGAAGCGGCGGGGAGCTGTTTTTT.